The 3 T cell receptor beta chains below were found in one sample sequenced in a study of blood T cell repertoires in COVID-19. Sequencing used immunoSEQ multiplex PCR; TCRdb keeps in-frame clones, though not all of them. The sample carries roughly 120,000 clones, under 90% recorded once. The material sequenced was peripheral blood. The receptors shown here come from a man in his fifties or sixties with acute or convalescent COVID-19.

This clone turned up a few times. At the DNA level, this CDR3 is encoded by other sequences in the same sample as well. The chain employs TRBV9 and TRBJ2-1; a possible D gene is TRBD2 (6 bases). Trimming took 7 bases from V and 0 from J, leaving 14 bases between them. Looked up from germline, CDR1 is SGDLS and CDR2 is YYNGEE. The CDR3 totals 15 residues. In nucleotides, the CDR3 is TGTGCCAGCTCCCCGGGCGGGAACTCCTACAATGAGCAGTTCTTC. Amino acids: CASSPGGNSYNEQFF.

In its sample, this clone was seen once. J is TRBJ2-1 and V is TRBV5-1, with TRBD1 matching over 9 bases. Trimming at V came to 3 bases and at J to 8 bases, leaving 6 bases not matched to a gene. The germline gives CDR1 SGHRS, CDR2 YFSETQ. The CDR3 has 14 amino acids. The CDR3 sequence: CASSSRDREDEQFF. In DNA, the CDR3 is TGCGCCAGCAGCTCTCGGGACAGGGAAGATGAGCAGTTCTTC. Together with reference TRBV5-1 and TRBJ2-1, the CDR3 gives the full variable domain: KAGVTQTPRYLIKTRGQQVTLSCSPISGHRSVSWYQQTPGQGLQFLFEYFSETQRNKGNFPGRFSGRQFSNSRSEMNVSTLELGDSALYLCASSSRDREDEQFFGPGTRLTVL.

V gene TRBV19 combines with J gene TRBJ2-3, with TRBD1 identical over 9 bases. Trimming took 5 bases from V and 8 from J; bases not matched to a gene: 2. This CDR3 is 12 amino acids long. Germline CDR1 is LNHDA and CDR2 is SQIVND (reference sequence). CDR3 sequence (DNA): TGTGCCAGTAGTCCACAGGGGGCTACGCAGTATTTT. Encoded protein: CASSPQGATQYF.